The 24 T cell receptor beta chains in this list originate from one sample, sequenced in a study of blood T cell repertoires in COVID-19. Profiled with immunoSEQ multiplex PCR; TCRdb holds only in-frame clones, not every one. The table has 210,000 or so clones, about 85% seen once. Sequenced input: PBMCs or T cells enriched from blood (not recorded which). These receptor sequences come from a man in his thirties or forties who had recovered from COVID-19.

The rearrangement joins TRBV7-9 to TRBJ2-3; no clear D. CDR1 is SEHNR and CDR2 is FQNEAQ in the germline V gene (reference sequence). The CDR3 spans 15 residues. The V gene lost 1 base and the J gene lost 0 bases, with 8 bases spanning the gap. Written as DNA, the CDR3 is TGTGCCAGCAGCTTAGTGTCAGATAGCACAGATACGCAGTATTTT. This gives the protein CASSLVSDSTDTQYF.

The CDR3 here is CASSWYGTSGPSTDTQYF. CDR3 in DNA: TGTGCCAGCAGTTGGTACGGGACTAGCGGACCTAGCACAGATACGCAGTATTTT. The V gene is TRBV28, the J gene TRBJ2-3; TRBD2 matches 11 bases. The CDR3 is 18 residues long. Germline CDR1 reads MDHEN; CDR2 reads SYDVKM. Unmatched junction bases numbered 9, after V lost 4 bases and J lost 0 bases.

DNA of the CDR3: TGCGCCAGCAGCTTGGATTCAGTTCAGCCCCAGCATTTT. Protein: CASSLDSVQPQHF. The rearrangement uses TRBV5-1 and TRBJ1-5; D gene ambiguous. V lost 0 bases and J lost 6, with 7 bases in between. The CDR3 contains 13 residues. CDR1 SGHRS and CDR2 YFSETQ come from the germline V gene.

V is TRBV7-2 and J is TRBJ2-5; D uncertain. Germline V gene data show CDR1 as SGHTA and CDR2 as FQGNSA. The V end lost 0 bases, the J end lost 1 base, and 9 bases lay between the germline ends. This CDR3 is 15 amino acids long. The CDR3 reads CASSLARHSQETQYF. As DNA, the CDR3 is TGTGCCAGCAGCTTAGCGAGACACAGCCAAGAGACCCAGTACTTC.

Comments on this clone: Other DNA sequences in this specimen translate into the identical CDR3. This CDR3 reads CASSYDKNYGYTF. CDR3 nucleotides: TGTGCCAGCAGTTACGACAAAAACTATGGCTACACCTTC. The rearrangement joins TRBV6-5 to TRBJ1-2; D gene uncertain. CDR3 length: 13 amino acids. Trimming removed 2 bases at V and 2 bases at J, with 6 bases between. Germline CDR1 and CDR2: MNHEY and SVGAGI.

The chain has TRBV7-2 and TRBJ2-4; 10 bases line up with TRBD1. V gave up 5 bases and J gave up 8 bases; unmatched junction bases: 6. Germline loops: CDR1 SGHTA, CDR2 FQGNSA. This CDR3 contains 14 residues. CDR3 region: CASSPGTGEDIQYF. DNA of the CDR3: TGTGCCAGCAGCCCAGGGACAGGGGAGGACATTCAGTACTTC.

The chain links TRBV11-3 to TRBJ1-1, with a weak D call TRBD1 (5 bases). The CDR3 runs to 13 residues. Germline V gene data show CDR1 as SGHNT and CDR2 as YENEEA. V lost 5 bases to trimming and J lost 2 bases, with 9 bases between them. The CDR3 sequence is CASSLWTNTEAFF. The CDR3, as DNA: TGTGCCAGCAGCCTGTGGACAAACACTGAAGCTTTCTTT.

For the CDR3, the DNA is TGTGCCAGCAGCCAGGGCGGGAGGAACTCCTACGAGCAGTACTTC. Protein sequence: CASSQGGRNSYEQYF. The chain links TRBV4-2 to TRBJ2-7; TRBD2 matches at 8 bases. Germline V gene data show CDR1 as LGHNA and CDR2 as YNFKEQ. J gave up 0 bases and V 3 bases, and 4 bases lay outside the gene matches. There are 15 residues in the CDR3.

V is TRBV6-5 and J is TRBJ1-3; D ambiguous. The V end was cut by 6 bases, the J end by 1 base, with 13 bases between. Germline-derived CDR1 and CDR2 are MNHEY and SVGAGI. This CDR3 is 15 amino acids long. The CDR3 DNA reads as TGTGCCAGCAGCCGGAAAGGAGTGTCTGGAAACACCATATATTTT. Translated, it gives CASSRKGVSGNTIYF.

V is TRBV19 and J is TRBJ2-7; 8 bases agree with TRBD2. Germline-derived CDR1 and CDR2 are LNHDA and SQIVND (reference sequence). V shed 5 bases and J 5 bases; nucleotides not matched to a gene: 17. The CDR3 spans 17 residues. The CDR3 nucleotides are TGTGCCAGTAGTCCAGCGAGCGGGAGTATAGGACCCCACGAGCAGTACTTC. It encodes CASSPASGSIGPHEQYF.

The chain recombines TRBV19 with TRBJ1-5; 7 nucleotides agree with TRBD1. CDR3 size: 16 residues. V trimming: 5 bases; J trimming: 8 bases; junction bases outside the gene matches: 15. The germline gives CDR1 LNHDA, CDR2 SQIVND (reference sequence). DNA of the CDR3: TGTGCCAGTAGTCCTGAGACAGGGAGTCCTTGGAAGCCCCAGCATTTT. This sequence encodes CASSPETGSPWKPQHF.

The chain combines TRBV5-1 with TRBJ1-1; 9 bases line up with TRBD1. Germline V gives CDR1 SGHRS, CDR2 YFSETQ. The trim removed 7 bases at V and 0 bases at J, leaving 4 bases unmatched. CDR3 length equals 14 residues. CDR3: CASGQGTLNTEAFF. CDR3 sequence (DNA): TGCGCCAGCGGACAGGGGACGTTGAACACTGAAGCTTTCTTT.

V is TRBV10-3 and J is TRBJ2-3; 8 bases fit TRBD2. The CDR3 runs to 16 residues. The germline V gene encodes CDR1 ENHRY and CDR2 SYGVKD. With 4 bases clipped from V and 2 bases from J, the junction kept 8 bases outside the gene matches. The CDR3 DNA sequence: TGTGCCATCAGTGTCCACGGGGGGGAAAACACAGATACGCAGTATTTT. It yields the protein CAISVHGGENTDTQYF.

The chain recombines TRBV5-1 with TRBJ2-7, with D maybe TRBD2 (6 bases). The CDR3 length is 15 residues. Looked up from germline, CDR1 is SGHRS and CDR2 is YFSETQ. V was shortened by 4 bases and J by 6 bases, with 20 bases between the two germline ends. CDR3 protein: CASSPIGGTGVEQYF. The CDR3 coding sequence is TGCGCCAGCAGCCCCATCGGCGGGACCGGGGTCGAGCAGTACTTC.

The rearrangement uses TRBV7-2 and TRBJ1-2; no firm D call. In germline, CDR1 is SGHTA, CDR2 FQGNSA. This CDR3 region has 15 residues. Trimming took off 2 bases at V and 8 bases at J, with 18 bases between the two ends. Written as DNA, the CDR3 is TGTGCCAGCAGCTTAAACAGCCCTCTCGGTGAGGGCTACACCTTC. This translates into CASSLNSPLGEGYTF. Variable domain in full (rest from reference TRBV7-2 and TRBJ1-2): GAGVSQSPSNKVTEKGKDVELRCDPISGHTALYWYRQSLGQGLEFLIYFQGNSAPDKSGLPSDRFSAERTGGSVSTLTIQRTQQEDSAVYLCASSLNSPLGEGYTFGSGTRLTVV.

The rearrangement links TRBV24-1 to TRBJ2-3, with 11 bases lining up with TRBD1. Per the germline V gene, CDR1 is KGHDR and CDR2 is SFDVKD. The CDR3 is 13 residues long. Unmatched junction bases numbered 3, after V lost 9 bases and J lost 5 bases. CDR3: CATGGTGGDTQYF. CDR3 DNA: TGTGCCACCGGAGGGACAGGGGGAGATACGCAGTATTTT.

V and J are TRBV19 and TRBJ1-1; D might be TRBD1 (5 bases). The CDR3 extends over 15 amino acids. Trimming removed 10 bases from V and 1 base from J, with 19 bases in between. The germline V gene has CDR1 LNHDA and CDR2 SQIVND (reference sequence). DNA for the CDR3: TGTGCCACCTCTCCCAATGCGCAGGGGAACACTGAAGCTTTCTTT. Protein sequence: CATSPNAQGNTEAFF. Combining the CDR3 with reference TRBV19 and TRBJ1-1 gives the whole variable domain DGGITQSPKYLFRKEGQNVTLSCEQNLNHDAMYWYRQDPGQGLRLIYYSQIVNDFQKGDIAEGYSVSREKKESFPLTVTSAQKNPTAFYLCATSPNAQGNTEAFFGQGTRLTVV.

The J gene is TRBJ1-2, the V gene TRBV18, with D possibly TRBD1 on 6 matching bases. Trimming took off 1 base at V and 4 bases at J, with 22 bases between the two ends. This CDR3 has 18 amino acids. Per germline, CDR1 KGHSH and CDR2 LQKENI. DNA of the CDR3: TGTGCCAGCTCACCACTAAGTACCGGGACACTTAGTGGCTATGGCTACACCTTC. This sequence encodes CASSPLSTGTLSGYGYTF.

The chain links TRBV10-1 to TRBJ2-2; a possible D gene is TRBD2 (5 bases). The V gene's germline CDR1 is WNHNN and CDR2 SYGVQD (reference sequence). The CDR3 extends over 15 amino acids. V shed 3 bases and J shed 7 bases, with 15 bases lying between them. The DNA for the CDR3 is TGCGCCAGCAGTGATACCATGGGTGACTACGGGGAGCTGTTTTTT. Translating gives CASSDTMGDYGELFF.

CDR3 sequence reads: CASSADQRGEQYF. The CDR3 DNA sequence: TGTGCCAGCAGCGCAGACCAAAGGGGCGAGCAGTACTTC. The chain is built from TRBV9 and TRBJ2-7; possibly TRBD1 for D (5 bases). There are 13 residues in the CDR3. The V end lost 3 bases, the J end lost 6 bases, and 13 bases lay between the germline ends. The germline CDR1 and CDR2 sequences are SGDLS and YYNGEE.

The chain has TRBV6-5 and TRBJ1-5; the match to TRBD1 covers 8 bases. The CDR3 totals 14 residues. Germline V lookup: CDR1 MNHEY, CDR2 SVGAGI. The V gene end was trimmed by 6 bases and the J gene end by 5 bases; junction bases not matched to a gene: 6. The CDR3 sequence: CASSITGGDQPQHF. CDR3 coding DNA: TGTGCCAGCAGCATCACAGGGGGTGATCAGCCCCAGCATTTT.

This clone was recorded only once. The V gene is TRBV10-3, the J gene TRBJ1-1; 8 positions match TRBD1. The V and J ends lost 3 bases and 9 bases, in that order; junction bases with no gene match: 9. This CDR3 has 14 amino acids. Germline V gene data show CDR1 as ENHRY and CDR2 as SYGVKD. DNA of the CDR3: TGTGCCATCAGTGAATCCCTAGGACAGGGTAAAGCTTTCTTT. It specifies CAISESLGQGKAFF.

V gene TRBV4-3 combines with J gene TRBJ1-6, with a weak D call TRBD1 (5 bases). The germline V and J ends were trimmed by 0 bases and 9 bases, with 15 bases remaining between them. Germline V gives CDR1 LGHNA, CDR2 YSLEER. The CDR3 length is 16 residues. Here the CDR3 DNA reads TGCGCCAGCAGCCAAGATTCAGGGCCCAGTGGTTCACCCCTCCACTTT. This codes for CASSQDSGPSGSPLHF.

V is TRBV5-1 and J is TRBJ1-4, with a possible D match to TRBD1 (6 bases). Germline V CDR1 and CDR2: SGHRS, YFSETQ. With 0 bases removed from V and 8 bases from J, the gap between germline ends came to 17 bases. This CDR3 has 16 amino acids. The CDR3 DNA sequence: TGCGCCAGCAGCTTGGCCCCCGCAGGGGTAGGGGAAAAACTGTTTTTT. Translated: CASSLAPAGVGEKLFF. The whole variable domain, remainder taken from reference TRBV5-1 and TRBJ1-4, is KAGVTQTPRYLIKTRGQQVTLSCSPISGHRSVSWYQQTPGQGLQFLFEYFSETQRNKGNFPGRFSGRQFSNSRSEMNVSTLELGDSALYLCASSLAPAGVGEKLFFGSGTQLSVL.